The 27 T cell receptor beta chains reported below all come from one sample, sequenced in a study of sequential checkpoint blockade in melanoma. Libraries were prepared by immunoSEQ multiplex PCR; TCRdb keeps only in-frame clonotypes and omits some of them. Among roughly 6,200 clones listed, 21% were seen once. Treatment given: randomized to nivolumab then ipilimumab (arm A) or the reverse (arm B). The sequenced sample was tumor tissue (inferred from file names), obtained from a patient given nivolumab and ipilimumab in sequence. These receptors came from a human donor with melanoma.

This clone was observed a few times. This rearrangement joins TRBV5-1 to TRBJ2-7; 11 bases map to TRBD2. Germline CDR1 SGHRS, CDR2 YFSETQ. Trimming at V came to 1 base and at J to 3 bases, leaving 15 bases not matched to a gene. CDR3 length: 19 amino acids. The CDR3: CASSLIPPTLAGDLYEQYF. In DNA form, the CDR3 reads TGCGCCAGCAGCTTGATTCCCCCGACACTAGCGGGAGACCTCTACGAGCAGTACTTC.

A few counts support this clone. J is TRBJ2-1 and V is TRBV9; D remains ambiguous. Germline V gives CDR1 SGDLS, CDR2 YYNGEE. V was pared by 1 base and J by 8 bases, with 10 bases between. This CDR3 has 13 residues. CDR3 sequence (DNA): TGTGCCAGCAGCGTACAGGTTTCGTATGAGCAGTTCTTC. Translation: CASSVQVSYEQFF.

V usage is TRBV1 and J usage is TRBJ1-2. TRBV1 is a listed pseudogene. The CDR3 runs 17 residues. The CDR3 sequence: CTSSQVRGSGSPHGYTF. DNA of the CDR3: TGCACCAGCAGCCAAGTAAGAGGATCAGGGAGTCCCCACGGCTACACCTTC.

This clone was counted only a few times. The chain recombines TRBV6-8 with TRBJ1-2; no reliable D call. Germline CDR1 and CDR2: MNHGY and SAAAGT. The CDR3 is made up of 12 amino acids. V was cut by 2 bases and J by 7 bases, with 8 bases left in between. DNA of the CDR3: TGTGCCAGCAGTTACGGCGCGAGTGGCTACACCTTC. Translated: CASSYGASGYTF.

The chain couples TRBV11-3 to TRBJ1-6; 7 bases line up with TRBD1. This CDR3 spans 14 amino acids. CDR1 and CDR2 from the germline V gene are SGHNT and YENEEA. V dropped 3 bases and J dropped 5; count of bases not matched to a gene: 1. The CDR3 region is CASSFGTDNSPLHF. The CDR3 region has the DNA TGTGCCAGCAGCTTCGGGACAGATAATTCACCCCTCCACTTT.

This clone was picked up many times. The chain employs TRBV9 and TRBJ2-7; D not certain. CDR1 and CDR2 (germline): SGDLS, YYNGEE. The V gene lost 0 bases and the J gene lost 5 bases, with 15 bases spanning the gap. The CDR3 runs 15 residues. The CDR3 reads CASSVDGQVLDEQYF. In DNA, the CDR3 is TGTGCCAGCAGCGTAGATGGGCAGGTTCTGGACGAGCAGTACTTC.

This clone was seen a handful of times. The CDR3 region is CASGLIPDGTADTDTQYF. The CDR3 DNA sequence: TGTGCTAGTGGTTTGATCCCCGACGGGACAGCGGACACAGATACGCAGTATTTT. V is TRBV12-5 and J is TRBJ2-3, with TRBD1 matching over 7 bases. V trimming: 2 bases; J trimming: 2 bases; junction bases outside the gene matches: 13. This CDR3 comprises 18 residues. From germline, CDR1 is LGHNT and CDR2 FRNRAP.

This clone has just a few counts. The CDR3 DNA follows: TGTGCCAGCAGCTCTATGCGAGGGGAATGGGCTTTCTTT. As protein: CASSSMRGEWAFF. V is TRBV7-2 and J is TRBJ1-1; TRBD1 might be the D (5 bases). Trimming pared 4 bases from V and 11 bases from J, leaving 17 bases between. Germline CDR1 and CDR2: SGHTA and FQGNSA. This CDR3 has 13 amino acids.

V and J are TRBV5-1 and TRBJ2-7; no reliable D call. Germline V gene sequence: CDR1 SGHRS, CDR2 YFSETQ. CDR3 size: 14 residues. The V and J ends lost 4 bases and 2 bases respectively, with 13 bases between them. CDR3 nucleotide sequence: TGCGCCAGCAGCCCGGTCGGGCTGCCCTACGAGCAGTACTTC. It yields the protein CASSPVGLPYEQYF.

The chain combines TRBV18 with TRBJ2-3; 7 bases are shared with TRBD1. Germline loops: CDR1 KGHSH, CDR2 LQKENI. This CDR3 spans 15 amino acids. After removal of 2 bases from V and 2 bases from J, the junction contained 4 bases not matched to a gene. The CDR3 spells CASSPTGVSTDTQYF. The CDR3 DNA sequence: TGTGCCAGCTCACCAACAGGGGTCTCCACAGATACGCAGTATTTT. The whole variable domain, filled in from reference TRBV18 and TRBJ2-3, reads NAGVMQNPRHLVRRRGQEARLRCSPMKGHSHVYWYRQLPEEGLKFMVYLQKENIIDESGMPKERFSAEFPKEGPSILRIQQVVRGDSAAYFCASSPTGVSTDTQYFGPGTRLTVL.

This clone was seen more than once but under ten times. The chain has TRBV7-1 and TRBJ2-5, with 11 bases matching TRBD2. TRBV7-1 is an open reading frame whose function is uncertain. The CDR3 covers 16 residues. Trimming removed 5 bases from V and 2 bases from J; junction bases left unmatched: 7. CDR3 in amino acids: CASSPGTSGPQETQYF. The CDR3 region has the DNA TGTGCCAGCAGCCCTGGGACTAGCGGACCGCAAGAGACCCAGTACTTC.

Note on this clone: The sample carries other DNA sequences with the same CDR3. The CDR3 DNA reads TGTGCCAGCTCACCTCGACAGGGAACCTACGAGCAGTACTTC. Translating it yields CASSPRQGTYEQYF. The rearrangement uses TRBV18 and TRBJ2-7; 7 nucleotides align to TRBD1. The CDR3 loop spans 14 amino acids. Germline V gives CDR1 KGHSH, CDR2 LQKENI. Losses at the gene ends were 3 bases for V and 2 bases for J; bases not matched to a gene: 4.

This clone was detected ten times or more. The CDR3 region is CASSTRNRRTSGSLDEQYF. CDR3 nucleotides: TGTGCCAGCAGCACCCGCAACCGAAGGACTAGCGGGAGCCTCGACGAGCAGTACTTC. The chain joins TRBV11-3 to TRBJ2-7, with 13 bases that match TRBD2. CDR3 length: 19 amino acids. In germline, CDR1 is SGHNT, CDR2 YENEEA. V gave up 5 bases and J gave up 5 bases; unmatched junction bases: 18. Full variable domain (missing parts from reference TRBV11-3 and TRBJ2-7): EAGVVQSPRYKIIEKKQPVAFWCNPISGHNTLYWYLQNLGQGPELLIRYENEEAVDDSQLPKDRFSAERLKGVDSTLKIQPAELGDSAVYLCASSTRNRRTSGSLDEQYFGPGTRLTVT.

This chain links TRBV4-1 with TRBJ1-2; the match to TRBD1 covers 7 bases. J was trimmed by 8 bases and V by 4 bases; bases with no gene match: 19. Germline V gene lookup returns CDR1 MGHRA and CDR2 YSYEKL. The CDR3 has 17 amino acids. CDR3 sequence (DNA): TGCGCCAGCAGCCCGGGCCACCTACAGGGGAGGGCGAGAGGCTACACCTTC. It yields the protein CASSPGHLQGRARGYTF.

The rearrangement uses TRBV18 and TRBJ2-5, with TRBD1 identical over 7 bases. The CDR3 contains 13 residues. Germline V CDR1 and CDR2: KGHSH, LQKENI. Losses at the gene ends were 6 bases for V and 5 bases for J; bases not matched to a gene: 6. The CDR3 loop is CASSLDRFETQYF. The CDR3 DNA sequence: TGTGCCAGCTCCCTGGACAGGTTTGAGACCCAGTACTTC.

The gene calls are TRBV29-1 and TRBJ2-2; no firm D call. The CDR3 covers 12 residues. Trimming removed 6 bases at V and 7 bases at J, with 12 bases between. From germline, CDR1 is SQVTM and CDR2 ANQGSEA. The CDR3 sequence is CSVPDGGGELFF. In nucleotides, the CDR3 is TGCAGCGTGCCCGACGGCGGCGGGGAGCTGTTTTTT.

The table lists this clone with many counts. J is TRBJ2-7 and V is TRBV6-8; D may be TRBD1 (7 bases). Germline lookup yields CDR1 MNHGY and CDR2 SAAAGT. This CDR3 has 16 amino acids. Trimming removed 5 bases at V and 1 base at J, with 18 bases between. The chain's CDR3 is CASSGGGGTASYEQYF. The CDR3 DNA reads TGTGCCAGCAGTGGGGGTGGCGGGACAGCATCCTACGAGCAGTACTTC.

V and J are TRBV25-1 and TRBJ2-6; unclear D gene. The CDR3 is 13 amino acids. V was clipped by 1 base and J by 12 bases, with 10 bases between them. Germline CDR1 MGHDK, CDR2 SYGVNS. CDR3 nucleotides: TGTGCCAGCAGTGAATCGTACTTGGGCGTCCTGACTTTC. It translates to CASSESYLGVLTF.

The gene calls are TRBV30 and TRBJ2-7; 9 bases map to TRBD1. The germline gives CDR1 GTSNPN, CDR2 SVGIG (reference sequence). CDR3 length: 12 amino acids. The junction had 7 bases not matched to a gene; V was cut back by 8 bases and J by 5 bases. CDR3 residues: CAGGQGFHEQYF. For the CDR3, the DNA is TGTGCCGGGGGACAGGGATTCCACGAGCAGTACTTC.

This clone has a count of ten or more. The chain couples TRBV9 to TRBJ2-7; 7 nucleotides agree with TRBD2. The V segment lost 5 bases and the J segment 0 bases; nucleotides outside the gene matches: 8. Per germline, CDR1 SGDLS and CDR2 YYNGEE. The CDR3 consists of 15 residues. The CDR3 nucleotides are TGTGCCAGCAGGAGCGGGGACTACGTCTCCTACGAGCAGTACTTC. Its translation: CASRSGDYVSYEQYF.

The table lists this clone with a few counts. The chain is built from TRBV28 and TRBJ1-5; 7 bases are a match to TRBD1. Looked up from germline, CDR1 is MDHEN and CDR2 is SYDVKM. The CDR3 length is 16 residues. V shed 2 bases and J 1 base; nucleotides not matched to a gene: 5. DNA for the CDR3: TGTGCCAGCAGTTTAGAGGGGGCGTGGAGCAATCAGCCCCAGCATTTT. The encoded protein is CASSLEGAWSNQPQHF.

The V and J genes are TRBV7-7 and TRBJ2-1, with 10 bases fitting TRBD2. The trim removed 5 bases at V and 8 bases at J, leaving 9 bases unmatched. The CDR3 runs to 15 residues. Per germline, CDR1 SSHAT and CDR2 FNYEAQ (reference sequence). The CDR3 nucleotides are TGTGCCAGCAGCCAGCCCGGGACTAGCGTCCATGAGCAGTTCTTC. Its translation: CASSQPGTSVHEQFF.

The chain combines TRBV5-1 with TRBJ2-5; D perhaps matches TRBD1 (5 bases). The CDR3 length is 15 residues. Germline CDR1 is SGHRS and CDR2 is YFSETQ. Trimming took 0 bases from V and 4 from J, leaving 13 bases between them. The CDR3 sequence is CASSLEGARGETQYF. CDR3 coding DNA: TGCGCCAGCAGCTTGGAAGGGGCTAGAGGAGAGACCCAGTACTTC.

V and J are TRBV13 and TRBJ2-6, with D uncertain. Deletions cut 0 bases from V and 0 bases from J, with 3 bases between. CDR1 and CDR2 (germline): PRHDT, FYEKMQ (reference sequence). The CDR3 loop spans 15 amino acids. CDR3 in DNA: TGTGCCAGCAGCTTAGGATTCTCTGGGGCCAACGTCCTGACTTTC. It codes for CASSLGFSGANVLTF.

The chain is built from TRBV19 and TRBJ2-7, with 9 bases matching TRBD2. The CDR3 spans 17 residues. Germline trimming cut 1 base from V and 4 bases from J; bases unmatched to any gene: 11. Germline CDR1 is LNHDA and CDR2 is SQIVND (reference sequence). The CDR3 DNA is TGTGCCAGTAGTATAGCGGGCGGGGGGGTAGCGGTATACGAGCAGTACTTC. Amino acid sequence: CASSIAGGGVAVYEQYF.

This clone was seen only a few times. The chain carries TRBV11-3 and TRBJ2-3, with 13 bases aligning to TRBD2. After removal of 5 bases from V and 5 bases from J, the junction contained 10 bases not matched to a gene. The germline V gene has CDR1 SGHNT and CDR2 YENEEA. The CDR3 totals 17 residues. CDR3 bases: TGTGCCAGCAGCCAATTTACTAGCGGGGGGGATGTAGATACGCAGTATTTT. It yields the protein CASSQFTSGGDVDTQYF.

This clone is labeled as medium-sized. The chain's CDR3 is CASSDPAGPYNEQFF. The CDR3 DNA reads as TGTGCCAGCAGCGATCCCGCAGGACCATACAATGAGCAGTTCTTC. The V call is TRBV6-8, the J call TRBJ2-1, with no clear D. CDR1 is MNHGY, CDR2 SAAAGT, per germline. V was clipped by 6 bases and J by 4 bases, with 16 bases between them. This CDR3 is 15 amino acids long.